The 22 T cell receptor beta chains below all came from one sample that was sequenced in a study of cytomegalovirus exposure and HLA in healthy donors. PCR involved 60 Vbeta and 13 Jbeta primers. Assay used: immunoSEQ multiplex PCR; TCRdb lists only in-frame clones, some missing. The table has more than 80,000 clones, over 70% seen once. The specimen sequenced was PBMCs. The receptors come from a female donor in good health and CMV-seronegative.

The CDR3 sequence: CASSPRDSFYF. The CDR3 DNA is TGTGCCAGCAGTCCCCGGGACTCTTTCTATTTT. The chain links TRBV25-1 to TRBJ2-3, with D perhaps TRBD2 (6 bases). V was cut by 5 bases and J by 15 bases, with 15 bases left in between. Germline V lookup: CDR1 MGHDK, CDR2 SYGVNS. The CDR3 length is 11 residues.

The chain employs TRBV11-3 and TRBJ2-5; 8 bases are shared with TRBD2. CDR1 is SGHNT and CDR2 is YENEEA in the germline V gene. The CDR3 is 18 residues long. Trimming removed 0 bases from V and 4 bases from J; junction bases left unmatched: 13. The CDR3 nucleotides are TGTGCCAGCAGCTTAGATCTCCGGAGCGGGAGCGAGGTAGAGACCCAGTACTTC. Translating gives CASSLDLRSGSEVETQYF.

The CDR3 loop reads CASRREVQEQYF. The CDR3 coding sequence is TGTGCCAGCAGGCGGGAGGTACAAGAGCAGTACTTC. The rearrangement links TRBV28 to TRBJ2-7; 8 bases line up with TRBD2. The germline V gene encodes CDR1 MDHEN and CDR2 SYDVKM. J gave up 7 bases and V 6 bases, and 5 bases lay outside the gene matches. The CDR3 has 12 amino acids.

The J gene is TRBJ2-7, the V gene TRBV2; D unresolved. CDR1 is SNHLY and CDR2 is FYNNEI in the germline V gene. V dropped 3 bases and J dropped 2 bases, with 14 bases sitting between them. The CDR3 extends over 15 amino acids. CDR3 residues: CASSEPGFSTYEQYF. CDR3 nucleotide sequence: TGTGCCAGCAGTGAGCCGGGTTTCTCAACCTACGAGCAGTACTTC.

The chain links TRBV7-3 to TRBJ2-3, with D unclear. Trimming left V 5 bases short and J 4 bases short, with 10 bases between. CDR1 is SGHTA and CDR2 is FQGTGA in the germline V gene. The CDR3 consists of 13 residues. The CDR3 nucleotides read TGTGCCAGCAGCCCCGTTTTCGCAGATACGCAGTATTTT. It codes for CASSPVFADTQYF.

This sequence joins TRBV6-5 and TRBJ2-7, with 7 bases identical to TRBD1. The germline V gene has CDR1 MNHEY and CDR2 SVGAGI. Trimming cost V 4 bases and J 2 bases; bases outside gene matches: 8. The CDR3 contains 15 residues. The CDR3 DNA reads TGTGCCAGCAGTTCCAGACCGACAGGGCCCTACGAGCAGTACTTC. It encodes CASSSRPTGPYEQYF.

The chain has TRBV9 and TRBJ2-3; D is unclear. Trimming left V 0 bases short and J 0 bases short, with 5 bases between. The CDR3 has 14 residues. Looked up from germline, CDR1 is SGDLS and CDR2 is YYNGEE. The CDR3 DNA reads as TGTGCCAGCAGCGTAGATAGTAGCACAGATACGCAGTATTTT. It yields the protein CASSVDSSTDTQYF.

This clone was picked up one time. This chain uses TRBV7-2 with TRBJ1-1; no clear D. Germline V CDR1 and CDR2: SGHTA, FQGNSA. CDR3 length: 13 amino acids. V was trimmed by 3 bases and J by 4 bases, leaving 9 bases between them. The CDR3 DNA follows: TGTGCCAGCAGCTTCGGGCGGGCCACTGAAGCTTTCTTT. Protein sequence: CASSFGRATEAFF.

This chain's CDR3 is CASSPAGRVTGELFF. The CDR3 bases are TGCGCCAGCAGCCCGGCGGGGAGGGTTACCGGGGAGCTGTTTTTT. The chain is built from TRBV5-1 and TRBJ2-2; 7 bases match TRBD2. The CDR3 has 15 amino acids. The ends lost 4 bases at V and 5 bases at J; junction bases unmatched: 8. Germline V gene sequence: CDR1 SGHRS, CDR2 YFSETQ. Supplemented by reference TRBV5-1 and TRBJ2-2, the full variable domain reads KAGVTQTPRYLIKTRGQQVTLSCSPISGHRSVSWYQQTPGQGLQFLFEYFSETQRNKGNFPGRFSGRQFSNSRSEMNVSTLELGDSALYLCASSPAGRVTGELFFGEGSRLTVL.

The chain combines TRBV6-5 with TRBJ1-2; perhaps TRBD1 as D (5 bases). The CDR3 sequence is 13 residues long. In germline, CDR1 is MNHEY, CDR2 SVGAGI. Trimming removed 8 bases at V and 1 base at J, with 11 bases between. The CDR3 sequence is CASGLQDNYGYTF. CDR3 bases: TGTGCCAGCGGCCTACAGGATAACTATGGCTACACCTTC.

This clone was seen only once. This chain uses TRBV11-3 with TRBJ2-1; TRBD1 aligns across 10 bases. V lost 4 bases, J lost 4 bases, and 4 bases stayed unmatched. The CDR3 contains 15 residues. Germline-derived CDR1 and CDR2 are SGHNT and YENEEA. This chain's CDR3 is CASSSDRGRYNEQFF. The CDR3 DNA reads as TGTGCCAGCAGCTCCGACAGGGGGCGGTACAATGAGCAGTTCTTC.

The gene calls are TRBV27 and TRBJ2-4; unclear D gene. Germline assignment: CDR1 MNHEY and CDR2 SMNVEV (reference sequence). The CDR3 length is 16 residues. The ends were cut back, 6 bases at V and 0 bases at J, with 15 bases in the middle. The CDR3 here is CASSPDNGVAKNIQYF. CDR3 sequence (DNA): TGTGCCAGCAGCCCCGACAACGGCGTAGCCAAAAACATTCAGTACTTC.

This chain uses TRBV27 with TRBJ2-1; 9 nucleotides align to TRBD2. This CDR3 has 15 amino acids. CDR1 and CDR2 from the germline V gene are MNHEY and SMNVEV (reference sequence). V trimming: 4 bases; J trimming: 5 bases; junction bases outside the gene matches: 6. The CDR3 DNA follows: TGTGCCAGCAGTTCAATAGCGGGAGCTAACAATGAGCAGTTCTTC. This encodes CASSSIAGANNEQFF.

The gene calls are TRBV11-2 and TRBJ2-2; D is unclear. V lost 3 bases and J 0 bases, leaving 5 bases between the germline ends. This CDR3 is built from 14 residues. Per germline, CDR1 SGHAT and CDR2 FQNNGV. The CDR3 here is CASSLRTNTGELFF. The CDR3, as DNA: TGTGCCAGCAGCTTGAGAACGAACACCGGGGAGCTGTTTTTT.

This clone appeared a few times. The V gene is TRBV4-2, the J gene TRBJ2-5; 10 nucleotides align to TRBD1. The CDR3 totals 14 residues. Germline V lookup: CDR1 LGHNA, CDR2 YNFKEQ. The V gene end was trimmed by 5 bases and the J gene end by 5 bases; junction bases not matched to a gene: 5. CDR3 nucleotides: TGTGCCAGCAGCAGCTCGGGACAGGGGGAGACCCAGTACTTC. This codes for CASSSSGQGETQYF.

The chain links TRBV19 to TRBJ1-3; unclear D gene. CDR3 length: 11 residues. V dropped 11 bases and J dropped 4 bases, with 9 bases sitting between them. The germline V gene encodes CDR1 LNHDA and CDR2 SQIVND (reference sequence). CDR3 region: CAGRLGNTIYF. In DNA, the CDR3 is TGTGCCGGCAGGTTGGGAAACACCATATATTTT.

Notes on this clone: One end of the junction varies from germline; a read error may be responsible. The chain combines TRBV10-3 with TRBJ1-2, with 7 bases matching TRBD1. There are 13 residues in the CDR3. Germline V gives CDR1 ENHRY, CDR2 SYGVKD. This CDR3 reads CAISEGTEGAPLF. The CDR3 bases are TGTGCCATCAGTGAGGGCACCGAGGGGGCTCCACTTTTC.

This chain connects TRBV5-1 to TRBJ2-5; 7 bases line up with TRBD1. Germline V gives CDR1 SGHRS, CDR2 YFSETQ. This CDR3 comprises 13 residues. In DNA, the CDR3 is TGCGCAACATACAGGGGCCCCCAAGAGACCCAGTACTTC. This translates into CATYRGPQETQYF.

The chain joins TRBV5-5 to TRBJ1-5; 8 bases match TRBD1. The CDR3 is 15 amino acids. The J segment lost 0 bases and the V segment lost 4 bases, leaving 3 bases of the junction unmatched. Germline loops: CDR1 SGHKS, CDR2 YYEKEE (reference sequence). CDR3 region: CASSLGQGSNQPQHF. CDR3 nucleotides: TGTGCCAGCAGCCTTGGACAGGGTAGCAATCAGCCCCAGCATTTT.

The chain couples TRBV6-1 to TRBJ2-7; D is undetermined. V lost 6 bases, J lost 2 bases, and 17 bases lay in between. The germline CDR1 and CDR2 sequences are MNHNS and SASEGT. The CDR3 is 15 residues long. The CDR3 loop reads CASSHQRRSPYEQYF. The CDR3 nucleotides read TGTGCCAGCAGCCATCAGAGACGGAGCCCCTACGAGCAGTACTTC.

This chain uses TRBV6-1 with TRBJ2-2; 9 bases are shared with TRBD1. There are 14 residues in the CDR3. Unmatched junction bases numbered 7, after V lost 7 bases and J lost 7 bases. The germline V gene encodes CDR1 MNHNS and CDR2 SASEGT. The CDR3 is CASTDRGSFGELFF. The CDR3 DNA reads TGTGCCAGCACGGACAGGGGCTCCTTCGGGGAGCTGTTTTTT.

This chain joins TRBV28 and TRBJ2-7, with 9 bases fitting TRBD1. CDR3 length: 15 residues. Germline V gene sequence: CDR1 MDHEN, CDR2 SYDVKM. The trim removed 6 bases at V and 3 bases at J, leaving 9 bases unmatched. CDR3 amino acids: CASSEPGTGRYEQYF. The CDR3 nucleotides read TGTGCCAGCAGCGAGCCGGGGACAGGGCGCTACGAGCAGTACTTC.